This TCR beta chain was observed in a study of T-cell memory formation after mild COVID-19 (dated by TCRdb to about 2021). Some background on the complete study: TCR sequence clusters from the two donors were largely donor specific. In two donors, T-cell clones that expanded and contracted after mild COVID-19 were followed by sequencing TCRalpha and TCRbeta repertoires longitudinally. Two young, previously healthy adult volunteers, one female and one male, were included in the cohort. Overall study outcomes, separate from this receptor: Clones that contracted from day 15 to 85 showed balanced CD4/CD8 phenotypes, whereas a second wave of clones that expanded from day 15 to 37 leaned towards CD4+. The detection of some responding clones in pre-infection memory suggests that pre-existing cross-reactive memory T cells joined the SARS-CoV-2 response. Contracting CD4+ clones were located mainly in the CM and EM memory subsets, whereas CD8+ clones were found to be enriched in EMRA. Only a couple of mild cases were covered in the study, and larger cohorts including severe cases with pre-infection samples were considered necessary. Whether the second-wave clones peaking on day 37 were SARS-CoV-2 specific was not confirmed.

There are 15 amino acids in the CDR3, from cysteine to phenylalanine inclusive. The kept DNA is CDR3 alone, 45 bases in frame from the first base. Reading the germline V gene gives CDR1 SGHRS and CDR2 YFSETQ. The germline ends are 12 bases apart after V is trimmed by 0 bases and J by 4 bases. Ficoll-Paque density gradient centrifugation was the method used to isolate PBMCs. Comments on this clonotype: Its target antigen remains unknown. Base qualities are not at hand, and no much larger clone is one base apart.

TCRdb names Illumina NovaSeq 6000 as the instrument used. TCRalpha and TCRbeta cDNA libraries were built by 5'RACE with constant-segment primers, adding sample barcodes and unique molecular identifiers. RNA was extracted from every sample with Trizol reagent. The libraries were amplified in two PCR steps, and the second step added a second sample barcode and Illumina TruSeq adapters. Sequencing of libraries was performed on an Illumina NovaSeq with 2 x 150 bp paired-end reads. Processing in the source paper ran as follows. Demultiplexing of reads and collapsing into UMI-guided consensus sequences were performed with migec v1.2.7. Using mixcr v2.1.11, UMI consensuses were aligned to TRA and TRB V and J templates and then assembled into clonotypes. A clonotype was counted as expanded or contracted only if both edgeR and NoisET called the change significant, with noise models trained on biological replicates. edgeR calls used a false discovery rate-adjusted p below 0.01 and a log2 fold-change threshold of 1. As an exploratory analysis of dynamics, PCA with hierarchical clustering was applied to max-normalized trajectories of the 1000 most abundant clonotypes. Each responding clone was given a CD4 or CD8 phenotype based on the CD4+ and CD8+ repertoires, which had been sequenced separately. The public reads were reanalyzed by TCRdb: fastp trimming at Q25, MiXCR alignment, in-frame beta chains only. Each entry is one CDR3 protein sequence, shown with its most common DNA and genes. The V and J calls were not made by the authors but by TCRdb's processing. The sample table lists 90,000 to 130,000 distinct CDR3 sequences, roughly a sixth of them with a count of one. Of the sample, 5% to 6.5% falls within the top ten clones.

Sequencing was done on a sample of PBMCs or a T cell subset sorted from them (not recorded which). The sequence links TRBV5-1 to TRBJ2-3; possibly the D gene is TRBD2, per 5 matching bases. This sequence originates from a man younger than 35 who had mild COVID-19 (a few samples of this study predate the infection). The sample titles of this study are shuffled in the database, so cell type and time point are left out; the donor was told from shared clones. The DNA reads TGCGCCAGCAGCTTGGTTCAACCCGGGGCAGATACGCAGTATTTT. Translated, it reads CASSLVQPGADTQYF.